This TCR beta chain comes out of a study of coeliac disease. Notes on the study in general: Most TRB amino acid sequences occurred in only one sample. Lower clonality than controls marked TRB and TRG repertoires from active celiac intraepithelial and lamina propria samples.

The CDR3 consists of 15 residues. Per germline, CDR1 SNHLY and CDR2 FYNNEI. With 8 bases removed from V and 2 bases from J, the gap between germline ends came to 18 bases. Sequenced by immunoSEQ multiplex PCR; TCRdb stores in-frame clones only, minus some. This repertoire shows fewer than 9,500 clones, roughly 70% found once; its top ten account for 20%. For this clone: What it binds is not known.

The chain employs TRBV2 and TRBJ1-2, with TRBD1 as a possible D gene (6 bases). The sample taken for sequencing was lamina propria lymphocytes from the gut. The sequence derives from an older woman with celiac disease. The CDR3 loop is CASGSRLGTNYGYTF. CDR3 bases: TGTGCCAGCGGAAGTCGGTTAGGGACAAACTATGGCTACACCTTC.